This TCR beta chain was recorded in a study of blood T cells in healthy people across ages (dated by TCRdb to the mid-2010s). Concerning the study at large: In model experiments, template switching captured roughly one uniquely barcoded TCR beta cDNA molecule for every two T cells. Using deep sequencing normalized with unique cDNA molecular identifiers, the study measured how TCR beta repertoire diversity changes with age. For two donors (one aged 18 to 30 and one aged 80 or older), the study analyzed two additional independent replicas of 1 million unique cDNA reads from the same blood draw. To avoid experimental bias, donors of different ages were distributed randomly across sequencing lanes. The donors were divided into four age groups: young (average around 15 years), middle-aged (around 37), aged (around 59) and long-lived (roughly 86).

Taken from cysteine to phenylalanine, the CDR3 has 17 residues. Of the read, only the CDR3 DNA is kept; its 51 bases are in frame from base 1. For CDR1 and CDR2, the germline V gene lists MNHEY and SVGAGI. V trim: 2 bases; J trim: 1 base; unmatched bases: 10. Note on this clonotype: Its binding antigen is unknown. Per-nucleotide qualities are absent, and no much larger clonotype sits a single base away.

Libraries were made using 5' RACE. TCRdb shows the sequencer as Illumina HiSeq 2500. A second PCR of about 6 to 11 cycles was performed with a sample-barcoded 5' primer and a J-beta primer mix. A unique molecular identifier was introduced onto each TCR beta cDNA molecule by a template-switch 5' adaptor carrying 12 random nucleotides. At least 3 million CDR3-containing paired-end reads were obtained from each sample. All of the RNA was converted into first-strand cDNA using the Mint cDNA synthesis kit, with a TRBC-specific oligonucleotide serving as the primer. Following uracil-DNA glycosylase treatment, a first 18-cycle PCR with universal primers M1SS and BC2_uni_R was performed on all cDNA. Per the authors' processing: For normalization, 1 million high-quality reads, each with a distinct molecular identifier, were randomly selected from each sample. Reads with shared molecular identifiers were discarded instead of being binned into consensus sequences. MiTCR, with a Q25 quality threshold and the strictest error-elimination algorithm, was used for CDR3 identification, clonotype clustering and error correction. A nonparametric unseen species model with Euler transformation was used to estimate a lower bound on total TCR beta diversity. The public reads were reanalyzed by TCRdb: fastp trimming at Q25, MiXCR alignment, in-frame beta chains only. Identical CDR3 protein sequences are pooled into one entry, listed with their most common genes and DNA. None of the V and J calls come from the authors' own analysis; TCRdb made them. Across this sample there are about 570,000 distinct CDR3 sequences, with roughly 28% seen only once. 15% to 20% of the sample lies in the top ten.

Overall study outcomes, separate from this receptor: Observed TCR beta diversity correlated strongly with the percentage of naive T cells measured by flow cytometry. Compared with the aged group, more naive CD4+ T cells, fewer expanded clones and increased TCR diversity were shown by the long-lived group, suggesting age selection. As age increased, observed TCR beta diversity per million T cells dropped in a roughly linear way, and a significant reduction was already evident by age 40. The CMV infection status of donors was not known, potentially confounding age-related changes in expanded clonotypes. Since profiling was done on bulk unsorted PBMCs, naive and antigen-experienced compartments could not be conclusively compared. Total diversity estimates from one million sequenced T cells were considered lower bounds and underestimates.

Donors were approximately 42 systemically healthy Caucasian individuals from Russia aged roughly 6 to 95 years. About 9.1 milliliters of peripheral blood were collected from each donor into EDTA-treated Vacutainer tubes. Ficoll-Paque density-gradient centrifugation was used to isolate PBMCs, with at least 6 million obtained per sample. Trizol reagent was used to extract total RNA from PBMCs, with at least 5 micrograms per sample. For every donor, an aliquot of PBMCs went through flow cytometry to measure the percentages of naive CD45RAhigh/CD27high T cells. The source material was blood. The rearranged chain carries TRBV6-5 and TRBJ1-1; TRBD1 agrees with 7 junctional bases. The TCR was taken from a woman in her sixties or seventies in good health. The CDR3 region: CASSYNPLTGSNTEAFF. The DNA sequence follows: TGTGCCAGCAGTTACAACCCCCTGACAGGGTCGAACACTGAAGCTTTCTTT.